This TCR beta chain was retrieved from a study of metastatic and nonmetastatic thyroid tumors. For the study at large: Samples came from malignant and benign thyroid patients, and repertoires were compared across blood and tumor or nodule tissue. Study outcomes and limitations: Patients with malignant thyroid tumors reportedly had significantly higher TCR beta diversity than those with benign nodules, in blood and tumor.

Original analysis: Clinicopathological groups differed in CDR3, with these differences serving to build a distant-metastasis classifier for papillary thyroid cancer. Using MiXCR, TCRdb reanalyzed the PCR reads. The V and J calls were determined by TCRdb, not by the authors. This table holds more than 15,000 clones, roughly 26% found once. The V gene's germline CDR1 is MNHNS and CDR2 SASEGT. This CDR3 region has 16 residues. V dropped 5 bases and J dropped 8; count of bases not matched to a gene: 12. Many counts were recorded for this clone. The antigen is not known. None of the patients had undergone any treatment ahead of thyroid surgery.

This chain joins TRBV6-1 and TRBJ1-4; 9 bases map to TRBD1. The sequenced sample was blood. The sequence came from a male donor with papillary thyroid cancer or a benign thyroid nodule (not recorded which). Some clones in this sample may be carry-over from other donors' samples. This CDR3 reads CASSPEGGQGGEKLFF. CDR3 nucleotides: TGTGCCAGCAGTCCAGAGGGGGGACAGGGTGGGGAAAAACTGTTTTTT.